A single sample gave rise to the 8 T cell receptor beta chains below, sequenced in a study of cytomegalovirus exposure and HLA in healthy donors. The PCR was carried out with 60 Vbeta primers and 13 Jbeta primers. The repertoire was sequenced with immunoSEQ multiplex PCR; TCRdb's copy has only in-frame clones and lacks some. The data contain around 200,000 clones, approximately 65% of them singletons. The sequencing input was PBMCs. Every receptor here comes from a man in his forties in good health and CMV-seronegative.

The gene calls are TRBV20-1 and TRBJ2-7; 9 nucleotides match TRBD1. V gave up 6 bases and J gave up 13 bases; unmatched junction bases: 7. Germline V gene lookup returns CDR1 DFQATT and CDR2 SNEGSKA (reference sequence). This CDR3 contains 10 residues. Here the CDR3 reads CSASDRGEYF. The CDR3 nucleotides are TGCAGTGCCAGTGACAGGGGGGAATACTTC.

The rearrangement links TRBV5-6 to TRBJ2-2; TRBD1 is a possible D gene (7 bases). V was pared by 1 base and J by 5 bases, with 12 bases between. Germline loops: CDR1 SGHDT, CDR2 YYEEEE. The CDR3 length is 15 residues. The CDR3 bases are TGTGCCAGCAGCTTGCCGGCAGGGGGGACCGGGGAGCTGTTTTTT. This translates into CASSLPAGGTGELFF.

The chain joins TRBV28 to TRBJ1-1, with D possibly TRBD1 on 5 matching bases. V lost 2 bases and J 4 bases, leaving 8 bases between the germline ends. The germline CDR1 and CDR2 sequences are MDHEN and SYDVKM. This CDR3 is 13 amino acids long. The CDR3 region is CASSLMGGTEAFF. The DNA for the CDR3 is TGTGCCAGCAGTTTAATGGGGGGCACTGAAGCTTTCTTT.

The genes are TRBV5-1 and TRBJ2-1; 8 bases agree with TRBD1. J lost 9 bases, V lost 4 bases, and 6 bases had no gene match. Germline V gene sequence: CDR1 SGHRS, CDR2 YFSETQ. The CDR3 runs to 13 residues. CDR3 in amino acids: CASSHRQGSEQFF. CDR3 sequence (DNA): TGCGCCAGCAGCCACAGACAGGGGAGTGAGCAGTTCTTC.

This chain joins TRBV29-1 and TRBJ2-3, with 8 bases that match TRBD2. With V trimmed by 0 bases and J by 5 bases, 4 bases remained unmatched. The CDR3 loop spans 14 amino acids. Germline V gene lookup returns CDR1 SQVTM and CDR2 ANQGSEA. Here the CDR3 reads CSVEDPAGEDTQYF. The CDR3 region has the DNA TGCAGCGTTGAAGATCCAGCGGGAGAAGATACGCAGTATTTT.

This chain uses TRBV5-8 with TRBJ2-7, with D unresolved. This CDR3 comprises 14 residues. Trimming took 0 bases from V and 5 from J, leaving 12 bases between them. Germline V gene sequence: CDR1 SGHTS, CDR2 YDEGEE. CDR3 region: CASSLAQVPHEQYF. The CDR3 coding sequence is TGTGCCAGCAGCTTGGCTCAGGTCCCCCACGAGCAGTACTTC.

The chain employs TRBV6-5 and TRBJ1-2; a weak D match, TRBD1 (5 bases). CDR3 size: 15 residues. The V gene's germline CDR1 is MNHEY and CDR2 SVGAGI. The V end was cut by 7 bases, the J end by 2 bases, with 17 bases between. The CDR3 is CASTNYPSGNYGYTF. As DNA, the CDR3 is TGTGCCAGCACCAATTACCCGTCAGGGAACTATGGCTACACCTTC.

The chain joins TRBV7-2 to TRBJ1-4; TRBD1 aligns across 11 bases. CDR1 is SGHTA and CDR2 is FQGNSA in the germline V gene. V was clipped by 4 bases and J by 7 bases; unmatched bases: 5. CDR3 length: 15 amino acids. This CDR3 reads CASSSSGTGGEKLFF. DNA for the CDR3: TGTGCCAGCAGCTCCTCCGGGACAGGGGGTGAAAAACTGTTTTTT.